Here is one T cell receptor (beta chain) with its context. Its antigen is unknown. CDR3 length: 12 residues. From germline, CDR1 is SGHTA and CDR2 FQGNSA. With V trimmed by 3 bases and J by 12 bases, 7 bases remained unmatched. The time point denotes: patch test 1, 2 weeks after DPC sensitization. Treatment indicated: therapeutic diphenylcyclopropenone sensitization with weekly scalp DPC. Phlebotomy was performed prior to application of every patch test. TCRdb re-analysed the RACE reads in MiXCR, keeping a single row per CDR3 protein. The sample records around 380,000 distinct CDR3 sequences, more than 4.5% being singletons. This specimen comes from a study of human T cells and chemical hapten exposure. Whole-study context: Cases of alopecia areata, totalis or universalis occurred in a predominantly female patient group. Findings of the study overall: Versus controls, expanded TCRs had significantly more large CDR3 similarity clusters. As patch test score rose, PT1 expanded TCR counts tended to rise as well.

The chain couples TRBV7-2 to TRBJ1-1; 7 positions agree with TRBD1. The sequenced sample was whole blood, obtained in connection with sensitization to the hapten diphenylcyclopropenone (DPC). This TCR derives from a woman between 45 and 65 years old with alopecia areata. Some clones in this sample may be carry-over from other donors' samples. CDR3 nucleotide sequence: TGTGCCAGCAGCTTTAGGGGGCCTCCAACTTTCTTT. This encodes CASSFRGPPTFF.